These 18 T cell receptor beta chains were sequenced from one sample in a study of shared clonotypes between healthy human individuals. Repertoires were generated with immunoSEQ multiplex PCR, while TCRdb's copy carries only in-frame clones and drops some. This table holds some 1 million clones, more than 60% found once. The source material was memory CD4+ T cells sorted from blood. Subset described: CD45RA-negative fraction. The receptors derive from a young man in good health.

Here the CDR3 reads CASSLVLAGDSETQYF. The CDR3 DNA is TGTGCCAGCAGCTTGGTGCTAGCGGGAGATTCGGAGACCCAGTACTTC. The chain is built from TRBV5-6 and TRBJ2-5, with 10 bases fitting TRBD2. Per the germline V gene, CDR1 is SGHDT and CDR2 is YYEEEE. The J segment lost 5 bases and the V segment lost 0 bases, leaving 7 bases of the junction unmatched. The CDR3 spans 16 residues. Full variable domain (outside the CDR3, taken from reference TRBV5-6 and TRBJ2-5): DAGVTQSPTHLIKTRGQQVTLRCSPKSGHDTVSWYQQALGQGPQFIFQYYEEEERQRGNFPDRFSGHQFPNYSSELNVNALLLGDSALYLCASSLVLAGDSETQYFGPGTRLLVL.

This clone was observed a single time. CDR3 sequence reads: CASSVSRTVVYTEAFF. The CDR3 nucleotides are TGTGCCAGCAGTGTATCCCGGACAGTAGTTTACACTGAAGCTTTCTTT. The chain links TRBV6-1 to TRBJ1-1; tentatively, D is TRBD1 (6 bases). The CDR3 runs to 16 residues. Trimming removed 4 bases at V and 3 bases at J, with 18 bases between. Per germline, CDR1 MNHNS and CDR2 SASEGT.

The chain has TRBV7-2 and TRBJ1-1; D perhaps matches TRBD1 (5 bases). The CDR3 sequence is 14 residues long. The germline V gene has CDR1 SGHTA and CDR2 FQGNSA. Trimming pared 6 bases from V and 1 base from J, leaving 12 bases between. In DNA, the CDR3 is TGTGCCAGCAGTTTCGCAACAGGGAACACTGAAGCTTTCTTT. It specifies CASSFATGNTEAFF.

The chain carries TRBV6-1 and TRBJ2-3; 8 bases are shared with TRBD1. The CDR3 sequence is 14 residues long. V shed 6 bases, J shed 0 bases, and the junction held 2 bases outside the gene matches. The germline V gene encodes CDR1 MNHNS and CDR2 SASEGT. The CDR3 spells CASRRTGSTDTQYF. CDR3 nucleotide sequence: TGTGCCAGCAGAAGGACAGGGAGCACAGATACGCAGTATTTT.

The rearrangement links TRBV5-6 to TRBJ2-4, with 7 bases fitting TRBD1. This CDR3 is 12 amino acids long. Unmatched junction bases numbered 5, after V lost 4 bases and J lost 10 bases. Germline CDR1 SGHDT, CDR2 YYEEEE. The CDR3 DNA reads TGTGCCAGCAGCCGGGGACAGCTTATTCAGTACTTC. Its translation: CASSRGQLIQYF. Filled out from reference TRBV5-6 and TRBJ2-4, the complete variable domain reads DAGVTQSPTHLIKTRGQQVTLRCSPKSGHDTVSWYQQALGQGPQFIFQYYEEEERQRGNFPDRFSGHQFPNYSSELNVNALLLGDSALYLCASSRGQLIQYFGAGTRLSVL.

A single count supports this clone. The chain couples TRBV19 to TRBJ1-3, with D uncertain. V lost 6 bases, J lost 7 bases, and 16 bases lay in between. This CDR3 has 14 amino acids. The germline gives CDR1 LNHDA, CDR2 SQIVND (reference sequence). The CDR3 sequence: CASSADGPGNTIYF. The CDR3 DNA is TGTGCCAGTAGCGCGGACGGACCCGGGAACACCATATATTTT.

This clone came up once. The genes are TRBV7-2 and TRBJ2-7; D not certain. The germline CDR1 and CDR2 sequences are SGHTA and FQGNSA. There are 16 residues in the CDR3. Trimming cost V 5 bases and J 1 base, with 18 bases left between them. The chain's CDR3 is CASSRVTPIDSYEQYF. The CDR3 DNA is TGTGCCAGCAGCCGCGTCACCCCGATCGATTCCTACGAGCAGTACTTC.

The chain has TRBV7-9 and TRBJ2-3, with a weak D call TRBD2 (6 bases). CDR3 length equals 15 residues. V lost 0 bases to trimming and J lost 2 bases, with 9 bases between them. The germline gives CDR1 SEHNR, CDR2 FQNEAQ (reference sequence). The CDR3 reads CASSLAPGATDTQYF. The CDR3 DNA is TGTGCCAGCAGCTTAGCACCGGGAGCCACAGATACGCAGTATTTT. Supplemented by reference TRBV7-9 and TRBJ2-3, the full variable domain reads DTGVSQNPRHKITKRGQNVTFRCDPISEHNRLYWYRQTLGQGPEFLTYFQNEAQLEKSRLLSDRFSAERPKGSFSTLEIQRTEQGDSAMYLCASSLAPGATDTQYFGPGTRLTVL.

This clone was seen a few times. Here the CDR3 reads CASSLEATLNTEAFF. Here the CDR3 DNA reads TGTGCCAGCAGCTTAGAGGCGACCTTGAACACTGAAGCTTTCTTT. The chain links TRBV7-8 to TRBJ1-1, with D hard to call. CDR3 length equals 15 residues. CDR1 and CDR2 from the germline V gene are SGHVS and FQNEAQ. Trimming stripped 1 base from V and 0 bases from J, with 9 bases between.

This chain links TRBV28 with TRBJ1-4; D is undetermined. Germline V gene lookup returns CDR1 MDHEN and CDR2 SYDVKM. The length of the CDR3 is 12 residues. CDR3 nucleotides: TGTGCTTCGGGCGGGATTAATGAAAAACTGTTTTTT. This sequence encodes CASGGINEKLFF.

The chain uses TRBV30 and TRBJ1-5; D call uncertain. The CDR3 runs to 15 residues. Trimming took 1 base from V and 9 from J, leaving 19 bases between them. CDR1 and CDR2 (germline): GTSNPN, SVGIG (reference sequence). CDR3 bases: TGTGCCTGGAGTGCCGGTAGGACCGACCTTTTGCCCCAGCATTTT. Amino acid sequence: CAWSAGRTDLLPQHF.

This clone was picked up one time. The CDR3 nucleotides are TGTGCCAGCTCACAGGGACAGGGAGAAAAACTGTTTTTT. This sequence encodes CASSQGQGEKLFF. This chain uses TRBV18 with TRBJ1-4; 9 bases map to TRBD1. The CDR3 covers 13 residues. Trimming cost V 4 bases and J 8 bases; bases outside gene matches: 2. CDR1 and CDR2 (germline): KGHSH, LQKENI.

This clone has only a few counts. The chain carries TRBV28 and TRBJ1-1; TRBD1 agrees at 12 bases. Germline values: CDR1 MDHEN, CDR2 SYDVKM. This CDR3 contains 15 residues. With 10 bases clipped from V and 1 base from J, the junction kept 7 bases outside the gene matches. Here the CDR3 reads CAIRDRGRANTEAFF. CDR3 DNA: TGTGCCATAAGGGACAGGGGGCGCGCGAACACTGAAGCTTTCTTT.

To note about this clone: The junction and the germline gene differ at one end; a read error may be behind it. The chain joins TRBV7-7 to TRBJ1-2; D perhaps matches TRBD1 (5 bases). CDR3 length equals 14 residues. Germline lookup yields CDR1 SSHAT and CDR2 FNYEAQ (reference sequence). Here the CDR3 reads CASSLETENYGYTF. In nucleotides, the CDR3 is TGTGCTAGCAGCTTAGAGACAGAAAACTATGGCTACACCTTC.

The V and J genes are TRBV29-1 and TRBJ1-2; D might be TRBD1 (6 bases). Germline assignment: CDR1 SQVTM and CDR2 ANQGSEA. Trimming took 2 bases from V and 3 from J, leaving 10 bases between them. The CDR3 has 13 amino acids. In DNA, the CDR3 is TGCAGCGTTGAAAGGGGGGCCTACTATGGCTACACCTTC. Protein sequence: CSVERGAYYGYTF.

The genes are TRBV27 and TRBJ2-1; 8 positions match TRBD1. The germline gives CDR1 MNHEY, CDR2 SMNVEV (reference sequence). The CDR3 extends over 16 amino acids. With 2 bases clipped from V and 7 bases from J, the junction kept 10 bases outside the gene matches. In DNA form, the CDR3 reads TGTGCCAGCAGTTTACGGTGGCAGGGGGCAGGGAATGAGCAGTTCTTC. It is translated as CASSLRWQGAGNEQFF.

The V gene is TRBV5-4, the J gene TRBJ2-1, with 9 bases fitting TRBD2. Germline V CDR1 and CDR2: SGHNT, YYREEE (reference sequence). V shed 3 bases, J shed 0 bases, and the junction held 4 bases outside the gene matches. There are 16 residues in the CDR3. CDR3 amino acids: CASSSAGGRSYNEQFF. The CDR3 DNA reads as TGTGCCAGCAGCTCAGCGGGGGGCCGCTCCTACAATGAGCAGTTCTTC.

This clone was seen more than once but under ten times. The genes are TRBV10-2 and TRBJ1-6; D gene ambiguous. The CDR3 runs 14 residues. The V gene lost 6 bases and the J gene lost 9 bases, with 15 bases spanning the gap. Per germline, CDR1 WSHSY and CDR2 SAAADI. In DNA, the CDR3 is TGCGCCAGCAGCTATTCGACGGAAGTTTCACCCCTCCACTTT. It translates to CASSYSTEVSPLHF.